This TCR beta chain was profiled in a study of T cells in Graves' hyperthyroidism and ophthalmopathy. Of note for this clonotype: Its target is not known.

Amplified TCR beta CDR3 regions came from RNA transcripts. First-round RT-PCR with HTBI primers amplified the TCR CDR3 region. TCRdb itself ran the multiplex PCR reads through MiXCR, one entry per CDR3 protein. The sample has 530,000 or so distinct CDR3 sequences; roughly 50% are singletons. Study-level points and caveats: Most thyroid clonotypes expanded above 0.001 were also detected in blood. The authors' 13 V-J model separated ophthalmopathy from stable hyperthyroidism.

Uncontrolled infection, other autoimmune disease, pregnancy or lactation excluded patients. Diagnosis relied on clinical symptoms, serum thyroxine and TRAb, thyroid ultrasound and orbital computed tomography. This clonotype was obtained from a woman under 30 with Graves' hyperthyroidism. Sequencing was performed on peripheral blood or thyroid tissue (not recorded which).

CDR3 DNA sequence: TGTGCCAGCAGAATCATGAGCTCCTATAATTCACCCCTCCACTTT. Translating it yields CASRIMSSYNSPLHF. The chain has TRBV12-3 or TRBV12-4 and TRBJ1-6; the D is unclear. This CDR3 comprises 15 residues. Trimming cost V 6 bases and J 0 bases, with 9 bases left between them.